The rows below give T cell receptor beta chains drawn from one sample of a study of cytomegalovirus exposure and HLA in healthy donors. The data were produced by immunoSEQ multiplex PCR, yet TCRdb's version contains in-frame clones alone and is incomplete. Of about 220,000 clones listed, about 79% are singletons. The specimen was PBMCs. These receptors were collected from a male donor in good health and CMV-seronegative. The CDR3 runs from the conserved cysteine through the conserved F or W. A D gene is named only where the DNA matches it firmly. The size field is filled for only some rows; it gives once, few, many or a size class.

V gene: TRBV14; CDR3 length: 18; J gene: TRBJ1-6; clone size: many; D gene: TRBD1; CDR3 protein: CASSLHGTGRNYNSPLHF; CDR3 DNA: TGTGCCAGCAGCCTGCACGGGACAGGGCGTAATTATAATTCACCCCTCCACTTT
V gene: TRBV18; CDR3 length: 14; J gene: TRBJ2-7; clone size: .; D gene: .; CDR3 protein: CASSPVDPPGEQYF; CDR3 DNA: TGTGCCAGCTCACCAGTTGACCCACCGGGCGAGCAGTACTTC
V gene: TRBV29-1; CDR3 length: 11; J gene: TRBJ2-7; clone size: .; D gene: .; CDR3 protein: CSVIRDYEQYF; CDR3 DNA: TGCAGCGTTATCAGGGACTACGAGCAGTACTTC
V gene: TRBV7-3; CDR3 length: 15; J gene: TRBJ2-3; clone size: .; D gene: TRBD2; CDR3 protein: CASSSSGGPGGTQYF; CDR3 DNA: TGTGCCAGCAGCTCTTCGGGGGGGCCGGGGGGTACGCAGTATTTT
V gene: TRBV5-5; CDR3 length: 12; J gene: TRBJ1-1; clone size: .; D gene: TRBD1; CDR3 protein: CASSPRTGEAFF; CDR3 DNA: TGTGCCAGCAGCCCTCGGACAGGTGAAGCTTTCTTT
V gene: TRBV28; CDR3 length: 14; J gene: TRBJ2-7; clone size: .; D gene: TRBD1; CDR3 protein: CASGTGPEVHEQYF; CDR3 DNA: TGTGCCAGCGGGACAGGGCCAGAGGTCCACGAGCAGTACTTC
V gene: TRBV5-1; CDR3 length: 15; J gene: TRBJ1-1; clone size: few; D gene: .; CDR3 protein: CASSLWGEMNTEAFF; CDR3 DNA: TGCGCCAGCAGCTTGTGGGGGGAGATGAACACTGAAGCTTTCTTT
V gene: TRBV7-2; CDR3 length: 15; J gene: TRBJ2-7; clone size: .; D gene: TRBD2; CDR3 protein: CASREGGGTSYEQYF; CDR3 DNA: TGTGCCAGCAGGGAGGGCGGGGGTACCTCCTACGAGCAGTACTTC
V gene: TRBV27; CDR3 length: 15; J gene: TRBJ2-1; clone size: .; D gene: .; CDR3 protein: CASSFGMSSYNEQFF; CDR3 DNA: TGTGCCAGCAGTTTCGGGATGAGCTCCTACAATGAGCAGTTCTTC
V gene: TRBV19; CDR3 length: 15; J gene: TRBJ2-2; clone size: .; D gene: .; CDR3 protein: CASSISGQSTGELFF; CDR3 DNA: TGTGCCAGTAGTATAAGCGGACAGTCGACCGGGGAGCTGTTTTTT
V gene: TRBV9; CDR3 length: 16; J gene: TRBJ2-5; clone size: .; D gene: TRBD1; CDR3 protein: CASSVGGQGARETQYF; CDR3 DNA: TGTGCCAGCAGCGTAGGGGGACAGGGGGCGCGGGAGACCCAGTACTTC
V gene: TRBV18; CDR3 length: 12; J gene: TRBJ2-5; clone size: .; D gene: .; CDR3 protein: CASSPYQETQYF; CDR3 DNA: TGTGCCAGCTCACCCTACCAAGAGACCCAGTACTTC